The rows below give T cell receptor beta chains drawn from one sample of a study of blood T cells in healthy people across ages. Via MiXCR, TCRdb re-called the 5' RACE reads, giving one row per CDR3 protein. In the table there are fewer than 1,200,000 distinct CDR3 sequences, almost 25% of which are singletons. Another study also made use of these data, one on T cells of mothers and their children.

Source material: blood. Receptors originate from a girl aged 2-10 years in good health. CDR3s include the opening cysteine and the closing phenylalanine or tryptophan. Each record gives: J gene, D gene, clone size, CDR3 length, V gene, CDR3 protein, CDR3 DNA. A D gene is named only where the DNA matches it firmly. Clone size is shown for a subset of rows, as once, few, many or a class of expanded clone.

j_gene: TRBJ1-2
d_gene: NA
abundance: NA
len: 10
v_gene: TRBV29-1
CDR3aa: CSVEVYGYTF
CDR3nt: TGCAGCGTTGAGGTATATGGCTACACCTTC

j_gene: TRBJ2-7
d_gene: NA
abundance: NA
len: 17
v_gene: TRBV4-2
CDR3aa: CASSQESNWQGTYEQYF
CDR3nt: TGTGCCAGCAGCCAAGAATCTAACTGGCAGGGGACCTACGAGCAGTACTTC

j_gene: TRBJ1-5
d_gene: NA
abundance: few
len: 14
v_gene: TRBV12-5
CDR3aa: CASGYGPTNQPQHF
CDR3nt: TGTGCTAGTGGTTATGGGCCTACTAATCAGCCCCAGCATTTT

j_gene: TRBJ2-1
d_gene: NA
abundance: few
len: 14
v_gene: TRBV6-5
CDR3aa: CASSSELAYNEQFF
CDR3nt: TGTGCCAGCAGTTCGGAACTAGCCTACAATGAGCAGTTCTTC

j_gene: TRBJ2-7
d_gene: TRBD2
abundance: few
len: 13
v_gene: TRBV7-7
CDR3aa: CASSPGGGSEQYF
CDR3nt: TGTGCTAGCAGCCCCGGCGGGGGGAGCGAGCAGTACTTC

j_gene: TRBJ1-1
d_gene: NA
abundance: few
len: 14
v_gene: TRBV6-5
CDR3aa: CASSYAGMNTEAFF
CDR3nt: TGTGCCAGCAGTTACGCGGGAATGAACACTGAAGCTTTCTTT

j_gene: TRBJ2-7
d_gene: NA
abundance: few
len: 14
v_gene: TRBV28
CDR3aa: CASSLVFPGGEQYF
CDR3nt: TGTGCCAGCAGTTTAGTTTTCCCAGGCGGCGAGCAGTACTTC

j_gene: TRBJ2-7
d_gene: NA
abundance: NA
len: 11
v_gene: TRBV12-5
CDR3aa: CASEGFGEQYF
CDR3nt: TGTGCTAGTGAAGGGTTTGGCGAGCAGTACTTC

j_gene: TRBJ2-1
d_gene: NA
abundance: NA
len: 13
v_gene: TRBV7-9
CDR3aa: CASSLVEASEQFF
CDR3nt: TGTGCCAGCAGCTTAGTGGAGGCGAGTGAGCAGTTCTTC

j_gene: TRBJ2-5
d_gene: NA
abundance: NA
len: 13
v_gene: TRBV7-9
CDR3aa: CASSPNLRGAQYF
CDR3nt: TGTGCCAGCAGCCCCAACCTCAGGGGGGCCCAGTACTTC

j_gene: TRBJ2-4
d_gene: NA
abundance: NA
len: 14
v_gene: TRBV7-9
CDR3aa: CASSPFTGNNIQYF
CDR3nt: TGTGCCAGCAGTCCCTTTACAGGAAACAACATTCAGTACTTC

j_gene: TRBJ2-5
d_gene: NA
abundance: few
len: 15
v_gene: TRBV7-2
CDR3aa: CASSRLQGNQETQYF
CDR3nt: TGTGCCAGCAGCCGCCTACAGGGAAACCAAGAGACCCAGTACTTC

j_gene: TRBJ2-1
d_gene: NA
abundance: NA
len: 15
v_gene: TRBV12-3/TRBV12-4
CDR3aa: CATNPRQALYNEQFF
CDR3nt: TGTGCCACCAATCCTCGACAGGCTCTTTACAATGAGCAGTTCTTC

j_gene: TRBJ2-1
d_gene: TRBD2
abundance: few
len: 17
v_gene: TRBV10-3
CDR3aa: CAISSEVSAGGRGEQFF
CDR3nt: TGTGCCATCAGCAGTGAAGTCTCCGCGGGAGGTAGAGGTGAGCAGTTCTTC

j_gene: TRBJ2-1
d_gene: TRBD1
abundance: few
len: 16
v_gene: TRBV12-3/TRBV12-4
CDR3aa: CASSSNRGGSYNEQFF
CDR3nt: TGTGCCAGCAGTTCTAACAGGGGTGGCTCCTACAATGAGCAGTTCTTC

j_gene: TRBJ2-7
d_gene: TRBD2
abundance: NA
len: 14
v_gene: TRBV20-1
CDR3aa: CSARTSGRIYEQYF
CDR3nt: TGCAGTGCTAGGACTAGCGGGAGGATCTACGAGCAGTACTTC

j_gene: TRBJ2-2
d_gene: NA
abundance: NA
len: 13
v_gene: TRBV3-1
CDR3aa: CASLKGNTGELFF
CDR3nt: TGTGCCAGCCTTAAAGGGAACACCGGGGAGCTGTTTTTT

j_gene: TRBJ2-3
d_gene: TRBD2
abundance: NA
len: 17
v_gene: TRBV7-2
CDR3aa: CASSPRRLAGGSDTQYF
CDR3nt: TGTGCCAGCAGCCCACGCAGACTAGCGGGAGGCTCAGATACGCAGTATTTT

j_gene: TRBJ2-3
d_gene: NA
abundance: NA
len: 13
v_gene: TRBV5-1
CDR3aa: CASSLHREDTQYF
CDR3nt: TGCGCCAGCAGCTTGCACCGAGAAGATACGCAGTATTTT

j_gene: TRBJ2-7
d_gene: NA
abundance: NA
len: 14
v_gene: TRBV5-1
CDR3aa: CASSLWGDPYEQYF
CDR3nt: TGCGCCAGCAGCTTATGGGGGGATCCCTACGAGCAGTACTTC

j_gene: TRBJ2-1
d_gene: TRBD1
abundance: few
len: 15
v_gene: TRBV3-1
CDR3aa: CASSPHGRGLYEQFF
CDR3nt: TGTGCCAGCAGTCCCCATGGAAGGGGGCTGTATGAGCAGTTCTTC

j_gene: TRBJ2-5
d_gene: NA
abundance: once
len: 15
v_gene: TRBV5-5
CDR3aa: CASSSPRETQETQYF
CDR3nt: TGTGCCAGCAGCTCCCCCCGGGAGACCCAAGAGACCCAGTACTTC

j_gene: TRBJ1-6
d_gene: TRBD1
abundance: NA
len: 16
v_gene: TRBV28
CDR3aa: CASRNRGESYNSPLHF
CDR3nt: TGTGCCAGCAGGAACAGGGGAGAATCCTATAATTCACCCCTCCACTTT